This TCR beta chain was sequenced for a study of glioma-infiltrating T cells after dendritic cell vaccination. Study in general: At biweekly intervals, patients got three intradermal dendritic cell vaccine injections.

Sequencing was performed with immunoSEQ multiplex PCR; in TCRdb, only in-frame clones are kept and a portion is missing. The sample consists of fewer than 75,000 clones, around 86% of them appearing once. The CDR3 sequence is 13 residues long. The germline V and J ends were trimmed by 8 bases and 3 bases, with 13 bases remaining between them. CDR1 is LNHDA and CDR2 is SQIVND in the germline V gene (reference sequence). Before vaccination, two weeks after the third vaccination, and at progression, PBMC were collected. This receptor was identified in a human donor with glioblastoma. Sequencing was performed on blood, taken before dendritic cell vaccination. The V and J genes are TRBV19 and TRBJ1-1; possible D gene TRBD1, 6 bases. CDR3 coding DNA: TGTGCCAGTTCGGCAGGGGTGGACACTGAAGCTTTCTTT. Amino acid sequence: CASSAGVDTEAFF.